The rows below give T cell receptor beta chains drawn from one sample of a study of blood T cell repertoires in COVID-19. Assay: immunoSEQ multiplex PCR; the TCRdb copy retains only in-frame clones and omits some. The data hold about 220,000 clones, with 75% to 90% observed a single time. Sample: PBMCs or T cells enriched from blood (not recorded which). The receptor set was obtained from a woman between 18 and 29 years old in a cohort exposed to, infected with or recovered from COVID-19 (not recorded which). The CDR3 runs from the conserved cysteine through the conserved F or W. Each record gives: J gene, clone size, D gene, V gene, CDR3 length, CDR3 protein. A D gene is named only where the DNA matches it firmly. The listing skips clone size in some rows; elsewhere it reads once, few, many or a size class.

TRBJ2-7 | - | TRBD2 | TRBV3-1/TRBV3-2 | 15 | CASRQTLAEWNEQYF
TRBJ1-4 | once | - | TRBV28 | 14 | CASSPTARSEKLFF
TRBJ1-3 | - | - | TRBV2 | 12 | CASNKLGNTIYF
TRBJ1-2 | - | TRBD1 | TRBV19 | 14 | CASSRGQKLYGYTF
TRBJ2-2 | - | TRBD1 | TRBV9 | 17 | CASSDRGGRGITGELFF
TRBJ2-7 | once | TRBD2 | TRBV14 | 15 | CASSRGLAGAYEQYF
TRBJ1-1 | - | - | TRBV12-3/TRBV12-4 | 13 | CASSYGGVTEAFF
TRBJ1-3 | - | - | TRBV7-9 | 15 | CASPEGSLSGNTIYF
TRBJ1-2 | once | - | TRBV19 | 13 | CASSPRGTYGYTF
TRBJ2-3 | - | - | TRBV7-2 | 15 | CASSLQGLTTDTQYF